This T cell receptor beta chain was recorded in a study of T-cell reconstitution after alpha-beta-depleted transplantation in children. Trimming took 7 bases from V and 5 from J; bases not matched to a gene: 4. This CDR3 region has 13 residues. Preparation of the TCRbeta library used unique molecular identifiers. Each CDR3 protein is one row after TCRdb ran MiXCR on the PCR reads. The repertoire holds 500,000 to 600,000 distinct CDR3 sequences, with approximately 16% as singletons. The sequenced sample was PBMCs from the stem cell graft donor, obtained from the stem cell graft. The TCR comes from a human donor who donated a stem cell graft to a child with acute lymphoblastic leukemia. This chain joins TRBV12-3 or TRBV12-4 and TRBJ1-1; 10 bases are shared with TRBD1. The DNA for the CDR3 is TGTGCCAGCACGGGGACAGGGGTAACTGAAGCTTTCTTT. Protein product: CASTGTGVTEAFF.